The rows below give T cell receptor beta chains drawn from one sample of a study of blood T cell repertoires in COVID-19. Profiling relied on immunoSEQ multiplex PCR, and the TCRdb table lists in-frame clones only, not all of them. The data show about 22,000 clones, with less than 95% seen just once and roughly 2.5% held by the top ten. The sequenced sample was peripheral blood. The source of these receptors is a man aged 65 to 85 with acute or convalescent COVID-19. CDR3s include the opening cysteine and the closing phenylalanine or tryptophan. A D gene is named only where the DNA matches it firmly. The size field is filled for only some rows; it gives once, few, many or a size class.

- TRBJ1-6 TRBV6-1 - CASSGGALTPLYNSPLHF TGTGCCAGCAGTGGGGGAGCGCTGACACCTCTTTATAATTCACCCCTCCACTTT
- TRBJ2-7 TRBV15 TRBD1 CATSRDRQGAIYEQYF TGTGCCACCAGCAGAGATAGGCAGGGGGCTATCTACGAGCAGTACTTC
- TRBJ2-1 TRBV28 - CASSLSLAGEQFF TGTGCCAGCAGTTTATCGCTCGCGGGTGAGCAGTTCTTC
- TRBJ2-5 TRBV7-3 - CASSQTSLETQYF TGTGCCAGCAGCCAAACTAGCTTGGAGACCCAGTACTTC
- TRBJ1-2 TRBV5-4 - CASSRGDGNYGYTF TGTGCCAGCAGCCGCGGGGACGGGAACTATGGCTACACCTTC
- TRBJ1-1 TRBV12-1 - CASSFAQGARTEAFF -
- TRBJ1-3 TRBV18 - CASSAWDTGNTIYF TGTGCCAGCTCAGCCTGGGACACGGGAAACACCATATATTTT
- TRBJ1-2 TRBV18 - CASSPPKEDGYTF TGTGCCAGCTCACCACCTAAGGAGGATGGCTACACCTTC
- TRBJ1-2 TRBV19 - CASNPGGLYGGYGYTF TGTGCCAGTAACCCCGGCGGTCTCTACGGGGGCTATGGCTACACCTTC
- TRBJ1-6 TRBV2 - CASRLQGLADNSPLHF TGTGCCAGCAGGCTACAGGGATTGGCGGATAATTCACCCCTCCACTTT
- TRBJ2-7 TRBV9 TRBD2 CASSVEGGRANEQYF TGTGCCAGCAGCGTAGAGGGAGGGAGAGCAAACGAGCAGTACTTC
- TRBJ1-6 TRBV5-4 - CASRTGIDNSPLHF TGTGCCAGCAGAACAGGGATCGATAATTCACCCCTCCACTTT
- TRBJ2-7 TRBV7-9 TRBD1 CASSFGTANPSYEQYF TGTGCCAGCAGCTTCGGGACAGCCAATCCATCCTACGAGCAGTACTTC
- TRBJ2-7 TRBV28 - CATRGGYEQYF TGTGCCACCAGGGGGGGCTACGAGCAGTACTTC
- TRBJ1-4 TRBV5-8 - CASSRRGLLMEKLFF TGTGCCAGCAGCAGAAGGGGCCTACTAATGGAAAAACTGTTTTTT
- TRBJ1-5 TRBV18 - CASSPSLEASQHF TGTGCCAGCTCACCGAGCCTCGAGGCGTCCCAGCATTTT
- TRBJ1-2 TRBV28 - CASADTANYGYTF TGTGCCAGCGCCGATACAGCAAACTATGGCTACACCTTC
- TRBJ2-1 TRBV19 - CASSDFTEQFF TGTGCCAGTAGCGACTTTACTGAGCAGTTCTTC
- TRBJ2-7 TRBV27 - CASSFSGGHEQYF TGTGCCAGCAGTTTCTCAGGGGGGCACGAGCAGTACTTC
- TRBJ1-4 TRBV30 - CAWSGHTNEKLFF TGTGCCTGGAGTGGGCACACTAATGAAAAACTGTTTTTT
- TRBJ2-7 TRBV19 - CASSMFGLQGSYEQYF TGTGCCAGTAGTATGTTCGGTCTTCAGGGCAGCTACGAGCAGTACTTC
- TRBJ1-2 TRBV2 TRBD1 CASRDPTGGNYGYTF TGTGCCAGCAGGGACCCGACAGGGGGGAACTATGGCTACACCTTC
- TRBJ2-5 TRBV7-9 - CASSPKGGHKQETQYF TGTGCCAGCAGCCCCAAAGGTGGACACAAACAAGAGACCCAGTACTTC
- TRBJ1-4 TRBV3-1/TRBV3-2 TRBD1 CASSTTGGGEKLFF TGTGCCAGCAGCACTACAGGGGGCGGTGAAAAACTGTTTTTT
- TRBJ1-1 TRBV5-1 - CASSLDRERGAEAFF TGCGCCAGCAGCTTGGACCGGGAGAGGGGCGCTGAAGCTTTCTTT
once TRBJ1-2 TRBV30 TRBD1 CAWIPSGGNYGYTF TGTGCCTGGATCCCTTCAGGGGGTAACTATGGCTACACCTTC
- TRBJ1-1 TRBV5-1 - CASSLANTEAFF TGCGCCAGCAGCTTAGCGAACACTGAAGCTTTCTTT
- TRBJ2-5 TRBV5-1 - CASSLAGDPRILQETQYF TGCGCCAGCAGCTTGGCAGGGGACCCCAGGATATTACAAGAGACCCAGTACTTC
- TRBJ1-6 TRBV7-2 - CASSFWQYNSPLHF TGTGCCAGCAGCTTTTGGCAGTATAATTCACCCCTCCACTTT
- TRBJ2-1 TRBV2 - CASSTGSQVGQFF TGTGCCAGCAGTACAGGGTCTCAGGTGGGGCAGTTCTTC
- TRBJ1-2 TRBV5-1 - CASSLTGYGYTF TGCGCCAGCAGCTTGACAGGGTACGGCTACACCTTC
- TRBJ1-4 TRBV20-1 - CSAREGKLFF TGCAGTGCTAGGGAGGGAAAACTGTTTTTT